One sample yielded the 22 T cell receptor beta chains listed below, sequenced in a study of shared clonotypes between healthy human individuals. Some clones are missing from TCRdb's copy, which holds only in-frame ones; the method was immunoSEQ multiplex PCR. The table includes 2 million to 2.5 million clones, 80% to 95% detected once. The specimen was naive CD4+ T cells from PBMCs. Subset reported: CD45RA+ positively selected. Receptor source: a man between 18 and 29 years old in good health. Some clones in this sample may be carry-over from other donors' samples.

This clone was seen just once. The CDR3 sequence: CASSLGQAYGYTF. Written as DNA, the CDR3 is TGTGCCAGCAGCCTCGGACAGGCATATGGCTACACCTTC. This chain joins TRBV14 and TRBJ1-2; 7 nucleotides line up with TRBD1. V was clipped by 4 bases and J by 5 bases; unmatched bases: 4. Germline V lookup: CDR1 SGHDN, CDR2 FVKESK. This CDR3 region has 13 residues.

V and J are TRBV29-1 and TRBJ2-1; no reliable D call. Germline V gene sequence: CDR1 SQVTM, CDR2 ANQGSEA. This CDR3 is built from 12 residues. V shed 3 bases and J shed 3 bases, with 6 bases lying between them. CDR3 in amino acids: CSVDLDYNEQFF. CDR3 bases: TGCAGCGTTGATCTGGACTACAATGAGCAGTTCTTC.

V and J are TRBV5-1 and TRBJ1-2; 10 bases align to TRBD1. CDR1 SGHRS and CDR2 YFSETQ come from the germline V gene. The ends lost 0 bases at V and 4 bases at J; junction bases unmatched: 9. The CDR3 is made up of 17 amino acids. The DNA of the CDR3 is TGCGCCAGCAGCTTGGATGGACAGGGGGGAGAGAGCTATGGCTACACCTTC. It specifies CASSLDGQGGESYGYTF.

This sequence joins TRBV5-6 and TRBJ2-1; no clear D. CDR1 is SGHDT and CDR2 is YYEEEE in the germline V gene. Between the trimmed V and J ends, which lost 5 bases and 7 bases, there was a span of 19 bases. This CDR3 comprises 15 residues. This CDR3 reads CASRTVTLLMNEQFF. CDR3 coding DNA: TGTGCCAGCAGAACCGTGACACTCTTAATGAATGAGCAGTTCTTC.

This clone has just one count. The V and J genes are TRBV27 and TRBJ2-1, with D maybe TRBD2 (6 bases). There are 14 residues in the CDR3. Germline V gives CDR1 MNHEY, CDR2 SMNVEV (reference sequence). The V gene lost 11 bases and the J gene lost 5 bases, with 19 bases spanning the gap. The CDR3 sequence: CASRAGRGDNEQFF. CDR3 DNA sequence: TGTGCCTCTCGCGCGGGACGGGGCGACAATGAGCAGTTCTTC.

The J gene is TRBJ1-1, the V gene TRBV9; D gene uncertain. Deletions cut 4 bases from V and 11 bases from J, with 9 bases between. Germline V lookup: CDR1 SGDLS, CDR2 YYNGEE. The CDR3 length is 10 residues. CDR3 bases: TGTGCCAGCAGCCCCCGGGTGGCTTTCTTT. Encoded protein: CASSPRVAFF.

The chain is built from TRBV15 and TRBJ2-5, with D perhaps given as TRBD1 or TRBD2 (5 bases each). V was cut by 4 bases and J by 5 bases, with 17 bases left in between. This CDR3 is built from 15 residues. Germline V gene data show CDR1 as LNHNV and CDR2 as YYDKDF (reference sequence). The CDR3 spells CATSIAGTGSETQYF. The CDR3 coding sequence is TGTGCCACCAGCATTGCTGGGACGGGGTCGGAGACCCAGTACTTC.

V usage is TRBV9 and J usage is TRBJ2-1, with TRBD2 identical over 7 bases. CDR1 is SGDLS, CDR2 YYNGEE, per germline. The CDR3 has 16 amino acids. The V and J ends lost 1 base and 2 bases, in that order; junction bases with no gene match: 6. CDR3 protein: CASSVSGREPYNEQFF. CDR3 sequence (DNA): TGTGCCAGCAGCGTATCCGGGCGGGAGCCCTACAATGAGCAGTTCTTC.

The CDR3 sequence is CASSLPGAYNEQFF. The CDR3 DNA is TGTGCCAGCAGCTTACCGGGAGCCTACAATGAGCAGTTCTTC. This chain connects TRBV7-3 to TRBJ2-1; possible D gene TRBD2, 6 bases. V was pared by 2 bases and J by 2 bases, with 7 bases between. The CDR3 length is 14 residues. Germline-derived CDR1 and CDR2 are SGHTA and FQGTGA.

A single count supports this clone. CDR3 sequence reads: CASSRYIQETQYF. In DNA form, the CDR3 reads TGCGCCAGCAGCCGATACATCCAAGAGACCCAGTACTTC. The rearrangement uses TRBV4-1 and TRBJ2-5; D is undetermined. The CDR3 contains 13 residues. In germline, CDR1 is MGHRA, CDR2 YSYEKL. V was clipped by 4 bases and J by 1 base, with 7 bases between them.

This clone was seen a single time. The rearrangement joins TRBV28 to TRBJ1-2; D is undetermined. The CDR3 extends over 14 amino acids. V was shortened by 8 bases and J by 0 bases, with 13 bases between the two germline ends. Germline V lookup: CDR1 MDHEN, CDR2 SYDVKM. CDR3 residues: CASRRRMTNYGYTF. The CDR3 region has the DNA TGTGCCAGCCGACGGCGGATGACTAACTATGGCTACACCTTC.

The V and J genes are TRBV10-3 and TRBJ1-6, with TRBD1 as a possible D gene (5 bases). The CDR3 sequence is 14 residues long. CDR1 and CDR2 from the germline V gene are ENHRY and SYGVKD. V shed 7 bases and J shed 4 bases, with 11 bases lying between them. The CDR3 protein is CAITAGGYNSPLHF. For the CDR3, the DNA is TGTGCCATCACCGCCGGGGGTTATAATTCACCCCTCCACTTT.

The chain employs TRBV5-4 and TRBJ1-3; TRBD1 aligns across 7 bases. Per germline, CDR1 SGHNT and CDR2 YYREEE (reference sequence). V dropped 4 bases and J dropped 2; count of bases not matched to a gene: 6. CDR3 length equals 15 residues. CDR3 nucleotides: TGTGCCAGCAGCAAAGGGACAGAGGCTGGAAACACCATATATTTT. Translated: CASSKGTEAGNTIYF.

This clone turned up a few times. The V and J genes are TRBV28 and TRBJ1-4; a weak D match, TRBD1 (5 bases). Trimming pared 3 bases from V and 10 bases from J, leaving 12 bases between. The CDR3 contains 13 residues. Germline CDR1 reads MDHEN; CDR2 reads SYDVKM. The CDR3: CASSFAGRGKLFF. CDR3 in DNA: TGTGCCAGCAGTTTTGCAGGGAGGGGAAAACTGTTTTTT.

V usage is TRBV7-9 and J usage is TRBJ2-3; D may be TRBD1 (6 bases). This CDR3 region has 16 residues. V dropped 4 bases and J dropped 3 bases, with 17 bases sitting between them. Germline V gene sequence: CDR1 SEHNR, CDR2 FQNEAQ (reference sequence). In DNA, the CDR3 is TGTGCCAGCAGCTCAGGCCGCACAGGGTTGACAGATACGCAGTATTTT. Its protein product is CASSSGRTGLTDTQYF.

CDR3 region: CASIVNGGKAYEQYF. The CDR3 DNA sequence: TGTGCCAGCATCGTTAATGGCGGGAAAGCCTACGAGCAGTACTTC. The chain recombines TRBV28 with TRBJ2-7, with a tentative D call TRBD2 (6 bases). Trimming stripped 7 bases from V and 2 bases from J, with 18 bases between. The germline V gene encodes CDR1 MDHEN and CDR2 SYDVKM. The CDR3 covers 15 residues.

This chain uses TRBV9 with TRBJ1-2; D call uncertain. The V end was cut by 6 bases, the J end by 4 bases, with 10 bases between. This CDR3 is 12 amino acids long. Germline V gene sequence: CDR1 SGDLS, CDR2 YYNGEE. The chain's CDR3 is CASTSEIYGYTF. In DNA, the CDR3 is TGTGCCAGCACCTCTGAGATCTATGGCTACACCTTC.

This clone was seen only once. The sample has other DNA sequences that encode this CDR3 too. This chain uses TRBV5-1 with TRBJ2-3; D call uncertain. Trimming cost V 3 bases and J 6 bases, with 11 bases left between them. CDR1 SGHRS and CDR2 YFSETQ come from the germline V gene. The CDR3 spans 13 residues. In nucleotides, the CDR3 is TGCGCCAGCAGCTCTATTGCCGGGGATACGCAGTATTTT. Its protein is CASSSIAGDTQYF.

Only one count was recorded for this clone. The rearrangement uses TRBV18 and TRBJ2-1; TRBD2 matches 11 bases. Per germline, CDR1 KGHSH and CDR2 LQKENI. This CDR3 contains 17 residues. V lost 3 bases to trimming and J lost 5 bases; unmatched junction nucleotides: 9. The CDR3 protein is CASSPALAGASHNEQFF. The CDR3 DNA follows: TGTGCCAGCTCACCGGCACTAGCGGGAGCAAGCCACAATGAGCAGTTCTTC.

The chain recombines TRBV6-6 with TRBJ1-4, with 11 positions matching TRBD1. The CDR3 contains 14 residues. Germline lookup yields CDR1 MNHNY and CDR2 SVGAGI (reference sequence). With 8 bases clipped from V and 5 bases from J, the junction kept 4 bases outside the gene matches. CDR3 nucleotides: TGTGCCAGCCTAAGGGACAGGGGGAATGAAAAACTGTTTTTT. As protein: CASLRDRGNEKLFF.

Comment on this clone: Other DNA sequences in the sample encode the same CDR3. The CDR3 bases are TGTGCCTGGAGTGTCCAGGACAATCAGCCCCAGCATTTT. This encodes CAWSVQDNQPQHF. The rearrangement links TRBV30 to TRBJ1-5, with unresolved D. CDR1 GTSNPN and CDR2 SVGIG come from the germline V gene (reference sequence). CDR3 size: 13 residues. With 0 bases removed from V and 3 bases from J, the gap between germline ends came to 6 bases.

V is TRBV30 and J is TRBJ2-1; maybe TRBD2 (5 bases). The CDR3 consists of 15 residues. CDR1 and CDR2 (germline): GTSNPN, SVGIG (reference sequence). Trimming took 5 bases from V and 2 from J, leaving 16 bases between them. The CDR3 protein is CAWEGGFGPYNEQFF. CDR3 nucleotides: TGTGCCTGGGAGGGCGGGTTTGGGCCCTACAATGAGCAGTTCTTC.